This T cell receptor beta chain was retrieved from a study of T cells in localized non-small cell lung cancer. Assay used: immunoSEQ multiplex PCR; TCRdb lists only in-frame clones, some missing. The sample shows about 60,000 clones, 85% to 90% of them seen only once. Points on this clone: Its antigen is undetermined.

General study findings and limits: Compared with tumor, uninvolved adjacent lung displayed greater T cell clonality, ranking highest overall. As only one tumor region underwent sequencing, heterogeneity remains possible. Of the top 100 tumor clones, median roughly 53 were in adjacent lung, some 29 among its top 100.

Here the sequenced sample was peripheral blood, taken before any cancer treatment. The sequence came from a woman aged 40 to 75 with stage I lung adenocarcinoma.

The CDR3 is CASSPSLGDEKLFF. CDR3 bases: TGTGCCAGCTCACCGTCCCTCGGCGATGAAAAACTGTTTTTT. The V and J genes are TRBV18 and TRBJ1-4; D is unclear. V lost 3 bases and J lost 6, with 11 bases in between. CDR3 length equals 14 residues. Germline V lookup: CDR1 KGHSH, CDR2 LQKENI.